A selection of T cell receptor beta chains follows, all from one sample in a study of cytomegalovirus exposure and HLA in healthy donors. Libraries were prepared by immunoSEQ multiplex PCR; TCRdb keeps only in-frame clonotypes and omits some of them. This sample has about 110,000 clones, with approximately 70% found just once. The sample consisted of PBMCs. These receptors came from a man aged 25-45 years in good health and CMV-seropositive. Both conserved end residues are part of each CDR3. D genes are given only for firm matches. Only part of the rows carry a size: once, few, many, or a class if the clone is expanded.

clone_size: -
d_call: -
j_call: TRBJ1-4
v_call: TRBV7-8
cdr3_aa: CASGHRDELFF
cdr3_nt: TGTGCCAGCGGCCACAGGGACGAACTGTTTTTT

clone_size: once
d_call: TRBD1
j_call: TRBJ2-7
v_call: TRBV18
cdr3_aa: CASSPSHQGAYYEQYF
cdr3_nt: TGTGCCAGCTCACCCTCCCATCAGGGGGCTTACTACGAGCAGTACTTC

clone_size: -
d_call: -
j_call: TRBJ1-2
v_call: TRBV5-4
cdr3_aa: CASSLDSYGYTF
cdr3_nt: TGTGCCAGCAGCTTGGACAGTTATGGCTACACCTTC

clone_size: -
d_call: -
j_call: TRBJ1-2
v_call: TRBV27
cdr3_aa: CASRARRGRGYGYTF
cdr3_nt: TGTGCCAGCAGAGCCAGGAGGGGCCGTGGCTATGGCTACACCTTC

clone_size: -
d_call: -
j_call: TRBJ2-1
v_call: TRBV27
cdr3_aa: CASSLSGGPYNEQFF
cdr3_nt: TGTGCCAGCAGTTTATCGGGGGGGCCCTACAATGAGCAGTTCTTC

clone_size: -
d_call: -
j_call: TRBJ2-7
v_call: TRBV14
cdr3_aa: CASSQGTYEQYF
cdr3_nt: TGTGCCAGCAGCCAAGGTACCTACGAGCAGTACTTC

clone_size: -
d_call: TRBD1
j_call: TRBJ2-4
v_call: TRBV19
cdr3_aa: CASSLGLGQGGRGAKNIQYF
cdr3_nt: TGTGCCAGTAGTCTGGGCTTGGGACAGGGGGGACGGGGAGCCAAAAACATTCAGTACTTC

clone_size: -
d_call: -
j_call: TRBJ2-3
v_call: TRBV28
cdr3_aa: CASSSAPGIDTQYF
cdr3_nt: TGTGCCAGCAGTTCCGCGCCCGGGATAGATACGCAGTATTTT

clone_size: few
d_call: TRBD1
j_call: TRBJ2-5
v_call: TRBV6-5
cdr3_aa: CASSGQVQETQYF
cdr3_nt: TGTGCCAGCAGTGGACAGGTCCAAGAGACCCAGTACTTC

clone_size: once
d_call: TRBD1
j_call: TRBJ1-2
v_call: TRBV19
cdr3_aa: CASSYPGTDYGYTF
cdr3_nt: TGTGCCAGTTCTTATCCTGGGACAGACTATGGCTACACCTTC

clone_size: -
d_call: TRBD1
j_call: TRBJ1-3
v_call: TRBV29-1
cdr3_aa: CSVGPGQGGGNTIYF
cdr3_nt: TGCAGCGTTGGCCCGGGACAGGGAGGTGGAAACACCATATATTTT

clone_size: -
d_call: -
j_call: TRBJ1-1
v_call: TRBV19
cdr3_aa: CASSPDILGTEAFF
cdr3_nt: TGTGCCAGTAGTCCGGACATTTTGGGCACTGAAGCTTTCTTT

clone_size: -
d_call: -
j_call: TRBJ1-2
v_call: TRBV11-3
cdr3_aa: CASSLTGTANYGYTF
cdr3_nt: TGTGCCAGCAGCTTGACAGGCACCGCTAACTATGGCTACACCTTC

clone_size: -
d_call: TRBD2
j_call: TRBJ2-1
v_call: TRBV5-1
cdr3_aa: CASSSTSSGAFNEQFF
cdr3_nt: TGCGCCAGCAGCTCAACATCTAGCGGGGCTTTCAATGAGCAGTTCTTC